Detailed here is one T cell receptor beta chain. The antigen is undetermined. This sample is drawn from a study of cytomegalovirus exposure and HLA in healthy donors. General study findings and limits: Most TCR beta V segments were productive about 90% or about 30% of the time in an earlier analysis.

This cohort consisted of healthy bone marrow donors. CDR1 SGHTA and CDR2 FQGNSA come from the germline V gene. V lost 1 base to trimming and J lost 5 bases, with 6 bases between them. The CDR3 spans 14 residues. Use of 60 Vbeta and 13 Jbeta primers characterized the PCR. Profiled with immunoSEQ multiplex PCR; TCRdb holds only in-frame clones, not every one. The sample has 90,000 to 120,000 clones; approximately 76% are singletons. Material for sequencing was PBMCs. V usage is TRBV7-2 and J usage is TRBJ1-6; tentative D call: TRBD1 (6 bases). The TCR was taken from a man between 18 and 29 years old in good health and CMV-seronegative. The CDR3: CASSLGGHNSPLHF. CDR3 sequence (DNA): TGTGCCAGCAGCTTAGGGGGGCATAATTCACCCCTCCACTTT.